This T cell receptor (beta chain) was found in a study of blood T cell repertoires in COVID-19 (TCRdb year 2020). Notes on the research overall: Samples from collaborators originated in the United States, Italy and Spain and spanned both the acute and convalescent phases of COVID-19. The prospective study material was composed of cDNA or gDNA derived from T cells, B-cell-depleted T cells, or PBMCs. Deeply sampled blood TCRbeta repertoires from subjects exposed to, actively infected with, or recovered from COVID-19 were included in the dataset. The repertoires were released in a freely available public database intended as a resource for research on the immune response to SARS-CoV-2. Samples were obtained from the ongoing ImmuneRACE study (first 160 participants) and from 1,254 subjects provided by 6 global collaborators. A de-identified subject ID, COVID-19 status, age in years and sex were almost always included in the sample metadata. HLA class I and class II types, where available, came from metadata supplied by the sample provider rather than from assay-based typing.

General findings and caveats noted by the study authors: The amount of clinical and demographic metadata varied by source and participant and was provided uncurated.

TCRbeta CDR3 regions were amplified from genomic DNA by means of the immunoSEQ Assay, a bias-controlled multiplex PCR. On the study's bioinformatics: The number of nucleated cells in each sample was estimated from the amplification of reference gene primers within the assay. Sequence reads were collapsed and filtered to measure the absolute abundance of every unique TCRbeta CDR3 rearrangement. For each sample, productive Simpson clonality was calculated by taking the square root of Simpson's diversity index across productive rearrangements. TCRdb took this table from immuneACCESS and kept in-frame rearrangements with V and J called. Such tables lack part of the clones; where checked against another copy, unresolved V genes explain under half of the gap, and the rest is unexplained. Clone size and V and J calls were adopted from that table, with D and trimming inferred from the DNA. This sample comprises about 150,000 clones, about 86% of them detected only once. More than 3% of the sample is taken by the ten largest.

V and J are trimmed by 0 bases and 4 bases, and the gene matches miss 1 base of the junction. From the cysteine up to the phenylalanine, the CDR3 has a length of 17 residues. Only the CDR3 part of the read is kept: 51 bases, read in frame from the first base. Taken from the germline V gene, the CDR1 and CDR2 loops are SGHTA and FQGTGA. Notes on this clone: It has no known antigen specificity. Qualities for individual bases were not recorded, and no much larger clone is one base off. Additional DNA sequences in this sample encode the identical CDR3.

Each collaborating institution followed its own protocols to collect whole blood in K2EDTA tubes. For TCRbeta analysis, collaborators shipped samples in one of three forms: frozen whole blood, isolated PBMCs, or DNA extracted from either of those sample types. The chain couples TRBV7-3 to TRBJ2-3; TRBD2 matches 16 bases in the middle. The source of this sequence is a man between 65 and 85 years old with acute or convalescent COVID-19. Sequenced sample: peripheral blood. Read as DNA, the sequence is TGTGCCAGCAGCTTAACGGGACTAGCGGGAGGGGCAGATACGCAGTATTTT. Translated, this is CASSLTGLAGGADTQYF.